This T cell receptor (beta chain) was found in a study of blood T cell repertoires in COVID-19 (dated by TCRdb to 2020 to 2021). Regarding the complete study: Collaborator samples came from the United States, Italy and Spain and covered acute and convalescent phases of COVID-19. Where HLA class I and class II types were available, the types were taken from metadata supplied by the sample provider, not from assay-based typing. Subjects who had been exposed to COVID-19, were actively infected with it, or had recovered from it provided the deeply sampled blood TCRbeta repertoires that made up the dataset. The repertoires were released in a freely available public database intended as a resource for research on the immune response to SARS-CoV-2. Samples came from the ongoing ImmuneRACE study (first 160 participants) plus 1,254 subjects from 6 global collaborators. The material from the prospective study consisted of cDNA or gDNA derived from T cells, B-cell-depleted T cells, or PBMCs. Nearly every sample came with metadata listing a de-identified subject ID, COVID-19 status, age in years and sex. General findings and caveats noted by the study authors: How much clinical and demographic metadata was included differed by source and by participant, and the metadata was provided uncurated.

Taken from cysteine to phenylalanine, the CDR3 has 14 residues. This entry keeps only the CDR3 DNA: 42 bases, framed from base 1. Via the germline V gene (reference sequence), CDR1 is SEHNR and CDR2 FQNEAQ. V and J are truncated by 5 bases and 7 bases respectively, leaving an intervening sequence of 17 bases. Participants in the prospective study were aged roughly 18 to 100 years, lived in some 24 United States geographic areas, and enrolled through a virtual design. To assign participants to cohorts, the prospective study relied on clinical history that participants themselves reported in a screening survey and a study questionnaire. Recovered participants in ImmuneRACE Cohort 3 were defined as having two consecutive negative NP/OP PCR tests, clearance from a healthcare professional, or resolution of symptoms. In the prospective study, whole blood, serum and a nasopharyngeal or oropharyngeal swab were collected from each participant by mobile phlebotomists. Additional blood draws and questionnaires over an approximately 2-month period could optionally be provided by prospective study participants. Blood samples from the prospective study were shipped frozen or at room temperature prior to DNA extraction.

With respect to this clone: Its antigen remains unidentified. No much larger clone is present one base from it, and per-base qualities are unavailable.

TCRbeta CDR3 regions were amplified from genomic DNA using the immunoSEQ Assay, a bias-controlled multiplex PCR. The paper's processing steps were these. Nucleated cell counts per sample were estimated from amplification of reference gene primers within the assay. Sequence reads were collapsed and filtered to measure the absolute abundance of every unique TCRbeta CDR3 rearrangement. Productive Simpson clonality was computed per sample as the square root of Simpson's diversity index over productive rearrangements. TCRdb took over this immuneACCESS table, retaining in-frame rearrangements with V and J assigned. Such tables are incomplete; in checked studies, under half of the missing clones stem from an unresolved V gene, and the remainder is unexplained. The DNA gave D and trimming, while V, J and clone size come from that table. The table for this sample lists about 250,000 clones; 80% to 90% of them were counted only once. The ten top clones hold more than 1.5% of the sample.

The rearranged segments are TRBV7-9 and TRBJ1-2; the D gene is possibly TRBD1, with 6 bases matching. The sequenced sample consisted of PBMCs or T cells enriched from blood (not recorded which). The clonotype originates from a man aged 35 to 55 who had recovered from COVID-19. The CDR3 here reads CASSVSTGNRGYTF. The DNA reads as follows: TGTGCCAGCAGCGTGTCCACAGGGAACCGTGGCTACACCTTC.